This is a list of T cell receptor beta chains from one sample in a study of blood T cell repertoires in COVID-19. Using immunoSEQ multiplex PCR, the repertoire was profiled, and TCRdb retains in-frame clones only, with some absent. The data show approximately 220,000 clones, about 80% seen once. Material: PBMCs or T cells enriched from blood (not recorded which). These receptors were taken from a woman in her thirties or forties with acute COVID-19. The CDR3 runs from the conserved cysteine through the conserved F or W. The order of the fields is D gene, J gene, V gene, CDR3 DNA, CDR3 protein. The D gene is left open where the match is weak.

D gene: -
J gene: TRBJ2-5
V gene: TRBV5-4
CDR3 DNA: TGTGCCAGCAGCTTGGAACTAGCTACTTATGAGACCCAGTACTTC
CDR3 protein: CASSLELATYETQYF

D gene: TRBD1
J gene: TRBJ1-4
V gene: TRBV28
CDR3 DNA: TGTGCCAGCAGTTTACAGGAAACGGGACAGGAGATGGAAAAACTGTTTTTT
CDR3 protein: CASSLQETGQEMEKLFF

D gene: TRBD1
J gene: TRBJ2-4
V gene: TRBV14
CDR3 DNA: TGTGCCAGCAGCCCGCACAGGGGGCAGGCCAAAAACATTCAGTACTTC
CDR3 protein: CASSPHRGQAKNIQYF

D gene: TRBD2
J gene: TRBJ2-2
V gene: TRBV19
CDR3 DNA: TGTGCCAGTAGTACATTAGCGGGAGTTGGCGGGGAGCTGTTTTTT
CDR3 protein: CASSTLAGVGGELFF

D gene: -
J gene: TRBJ1-2
V gene: TRBV10-3
CDR3 DNA: TGTGCCATCAGTGAGTCGGGCGGGGCGTCTGGCTACACCTTC
CDR3 protein: CAISESGGASGYTF

D gene: -
J gene: TRBJ2-7
V gene: TRBV25-1
CDR3 DNA: TGTGCCAGCAGTGGGGTCAGGGCTCCTGACTACGAGCAGTACTTC
CDR3 protein: CASSGVRAPDYEQYF

D gene: -
J gene: TRBJ1-5
V gene: TRBV19
CDR3 DNA: TGTGCCAGTAGTATTCAAGGGGTTCAGCCCCAGCATTTT
CDR3 protein: CASSIQGVQPQHF

D gene: TRBD2
J gene: TRBJ2-2
V gene: TRBV7-2
CDR3 DNA: TGTGCCAGCAGCTTAGGTGTCTTCGGGGGGGTCACCGGGGAGCTGTTTTTT
CDR3 protein: CASSLGVFGGVTGELFF

D gene: TRBD2
J gene: TRBJ2-1
V gene: TRBV4-1
CDR3 DNA: TGCGCCAGCAGCGGAGGTGCGGGGGGAGGCAATGAGCAGTTCTTC
CDR3 protein: CASSGGAGGGNEQFF

D gene: -
J gene: TRBJ2-7
V gene: TRBV25-1
CDR3 DNA: TGTGCCAGTAAGGGACAAGGGGGCTACGAGCAGTACTTC
CDR3 protein: CASKGQGGYEQYF

D gene: -
J gene: TRBJ2-3
V gene: TRBV5-4
CDR3 DNA: TGTGCCAGCAGCGGCCCCACAGGGATGAGCACAGATACGCAGTATTTT
CDR3 protein: CASSGPTGMSTDTQYF

D gene: -
J gene: TRBJ1-5
V gene: TRBV5-1
CDR3 DNA: TGCGCCAGCAGCTTGGAGGCAGGTACTGGTCAGCCCCAGCATTTT
CDR3 protein: CASSLEAGTGQPQHF

D gene: -
J gene: TRBJ1-5
V gene: TRBV19
CDR3 DNA: TGTGCCAGTAGTTCCCAGGGGTTCGGCCAGCCCCAGCATTTT
CDR3 protein: CASSSQGFGQPQHF

D gene: -
J gene: TRBJ2-1
V gene: TRBV5-1
CDR3 DNA: TGCGCCAGCAGCTGGGCAGGGCCGAACAATGAGCAGTTCTTC
CDR3 protein: CASSWAGPNNEQFF

D gene: -
J gene: TRBJ1-5
V gene: TRBV7-2
CDR3 DNA: TGTGCCAGCAGCTTAACGGGTTTGAGAAATCAGCCCCAGCATTTT
CDR3 protein: CASSLTGLRNQPQHF

D gene: TRBD2
J gene: TRBJ2-5
V gene: TRBV7-2
CDR3 DNA: TGTGCCAGCAGCTTAGTCCGGGTAGCGGGGACCCAAGAGACCCAGTACTTC
CDR3 protein: CASSLVRVAGTQETQYF

D gene: TRBD1
J gene: TRBJ2-7
V gene: TRBV19
CDR3 DNA: TGTGCCAGTAGTATTGATATGGACAGGGGTCTTAACGAGCAGTACTTC
CDR3 protein: CASSIDMDRGLNEQYF

D gene: TRBD1
J gene: TRBJ1-1
V gene: TRBV7-6
CDR3 DNA: TGTGCCAGCAGCCCGGGACAGGGGATTTCGGACACTGAAGCTTTCTTT
CDR3 protein: CASSPGQGISDTEAFF

D gene: -
J gene: TRBJ1-2
V gene: TRBV19
CDR3 DNA: TGTGCCAGTAGCAAAGACAGGACCTATGGCTACACCTTC
CDR3 protein: CASSKDRTYGYTF

D gene: -
J gene: TRBJ1-5
V gene: TRBV19
CDR3 DNA: TGTGCCAGTAGTAGTTCACCAGTCAGGGGCAAGGGCAATCAGCCCCAGCATTTT
CDR3 protein: CASSSSPVRGKGNQPQHF

D gene: -
J gene: TRBJ2-7
V gene: TRBV19
CDR3 DNA: TGTGCCAGTAAACCCCAGGCGACACCGATGGCCGAGCAGTACTTC
CDR3 protein: CASKPQATPMAEQYF

D gene: TRBD1
J gene: TRBJ1-5
V gene: TRBV28
CDR3 DNA: TGTGCCAGCAGTTTTTTCCTCGGGACAGGGGTTGCGCAGCCCCAGCATTTT
CDR3 protein: CASSFFLGTGVAQPQHF

D gene: -
J gene: TRBJ2-7
V gene: TRBV19
CDR3 DNA: TGTGCCAGTAGTCGGGCCGTGGGGAGGTACGAGCAGTACTTC
CDR3 protein: CASSRAVGRYEQYF

D gene: TRBD1
J gene: TRBJ1-1
V gene: TRBV6-5
CDR3 DNA: TGTGCCAGCAGAACCCGGACAGGGACGACTGAAGCTTTCTTT
CDR3 protein: CASRTRTGTTEAFF

D gene: TRBD1
J gene: TRBJ1-2
V gene: TRBV7-2
CDR3 DNA: TGTGCCAGCAGCTTGGGAGACAGGGCTGGTGGCTACACCTTC
CDR3 protein: CASSLGDRAGGYTF

D gene: -
J gene: TRBJ1-1
V gene: TRBV4-1
CDR3 DNA: TGCGCCAGCAGCCACCGATCCCAGGGGCCCACTGAAGCTTTCTTT
CDR3 protein: CASSHRSQGPTEAFF

D gene: -
J gene: TRBJ1-1
V gene: TRBV30
CDR3 DNA: TGTGCCTGGCATTCAGAGACCGGGGAAGCTTTCTTT
CDR3 protein: CAWHSETGEAFF

D gene: -
J gene: TRBJ1-1
V gene: TRBV6-5
CDR3 DNA: TGTGCCAGCAGTATCGGTGTGAACACTGAAGCTTTCTTT
CDR3 protein: CASSIGVNTEAFF